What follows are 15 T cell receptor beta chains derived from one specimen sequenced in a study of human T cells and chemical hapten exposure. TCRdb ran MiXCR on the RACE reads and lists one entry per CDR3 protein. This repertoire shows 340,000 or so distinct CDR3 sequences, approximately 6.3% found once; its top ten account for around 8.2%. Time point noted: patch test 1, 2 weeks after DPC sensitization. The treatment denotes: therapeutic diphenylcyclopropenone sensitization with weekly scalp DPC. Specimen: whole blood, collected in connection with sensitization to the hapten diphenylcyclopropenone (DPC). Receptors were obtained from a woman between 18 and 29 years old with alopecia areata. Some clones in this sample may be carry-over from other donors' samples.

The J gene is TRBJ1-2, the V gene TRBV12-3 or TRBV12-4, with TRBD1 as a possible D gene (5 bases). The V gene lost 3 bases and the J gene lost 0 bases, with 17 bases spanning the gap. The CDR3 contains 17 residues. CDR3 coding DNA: TGTGCCAGCAGTTTGGGTCGGCCAGGGAAGACTAACTATGGCTACACCTTC. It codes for CASSLGRPGKTNYGYTF.

In nucleotides, the CDR3 is TGTGCCAGCAGCCAAGAGTTATGGCTTACTGAAGGGGATACGCAGTATTTT. Protein sequence: CASSQELWLTEGDTQYF. The rearrangement joins TRBV3-1 to TRBJ2-3; D unresolved. The CDR3 extends over 17 amino acids. V lost 0 bases and J 6 bases, leaving 19 bases between the germline ends. Germline V gene lookup returns CDR1 LGHDT and CDR2 YNNKEL (reference sequence).

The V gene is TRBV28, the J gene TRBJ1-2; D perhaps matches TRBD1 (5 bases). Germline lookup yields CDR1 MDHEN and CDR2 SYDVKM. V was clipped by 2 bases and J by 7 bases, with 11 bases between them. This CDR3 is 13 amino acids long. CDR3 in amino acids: CASSLQGVSGYTF. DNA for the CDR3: TGTGCCAGCAGTTTACAGGGCGTTAGTGGCTACACCTTC.

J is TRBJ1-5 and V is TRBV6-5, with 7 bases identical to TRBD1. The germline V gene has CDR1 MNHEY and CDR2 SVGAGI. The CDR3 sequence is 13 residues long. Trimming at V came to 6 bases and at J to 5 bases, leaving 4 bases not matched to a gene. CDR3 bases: TGTGCCAGCAGCCGGGGGACAGATCAGCCCCAGCATTTT. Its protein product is CASSRGTDQPQHF.

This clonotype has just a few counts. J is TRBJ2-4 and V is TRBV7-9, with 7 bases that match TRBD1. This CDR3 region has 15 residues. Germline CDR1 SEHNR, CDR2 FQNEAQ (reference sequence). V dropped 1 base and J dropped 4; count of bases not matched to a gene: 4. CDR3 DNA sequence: TGTGCCAGCAGCTTAGTTCAGGGACAGAAAAACATTCAGTACTTC. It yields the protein CASSLVQGQKNIQYF.

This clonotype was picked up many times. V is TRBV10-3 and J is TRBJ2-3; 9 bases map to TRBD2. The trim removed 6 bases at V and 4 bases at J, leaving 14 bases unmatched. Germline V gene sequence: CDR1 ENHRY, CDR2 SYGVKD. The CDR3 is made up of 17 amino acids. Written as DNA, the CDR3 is TGTGCCATCAGACGGTCCTGGGGTAGCGGGGGTTCAGATACGCAGTATTTT. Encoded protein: CAIRRSWGSGGSDTQYF.

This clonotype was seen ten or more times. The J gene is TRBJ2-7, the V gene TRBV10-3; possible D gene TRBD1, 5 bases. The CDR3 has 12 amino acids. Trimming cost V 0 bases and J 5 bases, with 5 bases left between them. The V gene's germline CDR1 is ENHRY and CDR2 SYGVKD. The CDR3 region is CAISESTDEQYF. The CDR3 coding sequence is TGTGCCATCAGTGAGTCGACAGACGAGCAGTACTTC.

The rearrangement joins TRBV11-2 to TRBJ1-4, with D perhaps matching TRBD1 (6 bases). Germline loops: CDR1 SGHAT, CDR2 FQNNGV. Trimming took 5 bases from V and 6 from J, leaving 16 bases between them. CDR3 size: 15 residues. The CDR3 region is CASSPGDIIYEKLFF. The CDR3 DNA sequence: TGTGCCAGCAGCCCTGGGGACATAATTTATGAAAAACTGTTTTTT.

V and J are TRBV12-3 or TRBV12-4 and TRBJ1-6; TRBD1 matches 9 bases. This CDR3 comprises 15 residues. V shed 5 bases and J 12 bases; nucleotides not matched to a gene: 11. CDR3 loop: CASSLDDRGRVPLHF. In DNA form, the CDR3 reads TGTGCCAGCAGTCTGGACGACAGGGGGAGGGTACCCCTCCACTTT.

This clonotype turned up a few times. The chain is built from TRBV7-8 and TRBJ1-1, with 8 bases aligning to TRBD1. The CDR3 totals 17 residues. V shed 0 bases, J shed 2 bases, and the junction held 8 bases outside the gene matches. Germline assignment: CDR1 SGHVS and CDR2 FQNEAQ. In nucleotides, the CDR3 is TGTGCCAGCAGCTTAGCTTTCCAGGGGGCTACCAACACTGAAGCTTTCTTT. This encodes CASSLAFQGATNTEAFF.

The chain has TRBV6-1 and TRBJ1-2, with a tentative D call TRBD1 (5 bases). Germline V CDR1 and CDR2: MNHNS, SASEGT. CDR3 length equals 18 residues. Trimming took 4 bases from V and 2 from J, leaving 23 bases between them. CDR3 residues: CASSAGLSMGVLNYGYTF. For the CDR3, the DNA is TGTGCCAGCAGTGCCGGACTTTCGATGGGGGTCCTGAACTATGGCTACACCTTC.

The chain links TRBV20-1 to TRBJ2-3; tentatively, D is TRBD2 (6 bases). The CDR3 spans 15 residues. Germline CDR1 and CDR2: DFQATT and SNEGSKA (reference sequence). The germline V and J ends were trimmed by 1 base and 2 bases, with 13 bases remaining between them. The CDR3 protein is CSARGKGEVTDTQYF. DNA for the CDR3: TGCAGTGCTAGAGGGAAAGGGGAGGTCACAGATACGCAGTATTTT.

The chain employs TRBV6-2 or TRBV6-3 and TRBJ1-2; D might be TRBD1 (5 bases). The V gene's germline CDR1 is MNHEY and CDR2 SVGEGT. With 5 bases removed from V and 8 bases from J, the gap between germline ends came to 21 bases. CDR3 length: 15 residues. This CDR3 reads CASSPWGRSMRGYTF. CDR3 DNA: TGTGCCAGCAGTCCGTGGGGCCGGAGTATGCGGGGCTACACCTTC.

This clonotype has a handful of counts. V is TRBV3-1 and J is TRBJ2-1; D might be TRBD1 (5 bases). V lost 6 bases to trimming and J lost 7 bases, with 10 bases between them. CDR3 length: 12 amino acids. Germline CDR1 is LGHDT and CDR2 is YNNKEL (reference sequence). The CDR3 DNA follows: TGTGCCAGCAGTTACAGGTTTAATGAGCAGTTCTTC. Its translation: CASSYRFNEQFF.

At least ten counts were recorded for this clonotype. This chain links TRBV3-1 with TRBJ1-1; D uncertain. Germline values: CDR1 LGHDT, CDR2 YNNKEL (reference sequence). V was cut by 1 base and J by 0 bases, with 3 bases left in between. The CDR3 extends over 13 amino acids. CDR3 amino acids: CASSQVMNTEAFF. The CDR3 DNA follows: TGTGCCAGCAGCCAAGTCATGAACACTGAAGCTTTCTTT.